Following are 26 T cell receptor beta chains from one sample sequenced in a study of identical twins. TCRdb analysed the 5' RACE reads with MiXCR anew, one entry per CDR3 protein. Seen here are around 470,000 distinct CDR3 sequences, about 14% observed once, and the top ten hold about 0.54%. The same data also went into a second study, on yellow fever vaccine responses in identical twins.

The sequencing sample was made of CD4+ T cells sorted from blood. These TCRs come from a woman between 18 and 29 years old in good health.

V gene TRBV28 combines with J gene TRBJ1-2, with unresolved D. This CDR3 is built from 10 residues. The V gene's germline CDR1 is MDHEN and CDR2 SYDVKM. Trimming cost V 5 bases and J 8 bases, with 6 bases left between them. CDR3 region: CASSRRGYTF. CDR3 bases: TGTGCCAGCAGTCGTCGGGGCTACACCTTC.

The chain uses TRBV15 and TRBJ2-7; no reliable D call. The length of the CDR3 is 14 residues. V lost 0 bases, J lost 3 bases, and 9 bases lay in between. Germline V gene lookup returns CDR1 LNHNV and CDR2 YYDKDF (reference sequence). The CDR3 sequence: CATSRDQLLYEQYF. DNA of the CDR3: TGTGCCACCAGCAGAGACCAGCTGCTCTACGAGCAGTACTTC.

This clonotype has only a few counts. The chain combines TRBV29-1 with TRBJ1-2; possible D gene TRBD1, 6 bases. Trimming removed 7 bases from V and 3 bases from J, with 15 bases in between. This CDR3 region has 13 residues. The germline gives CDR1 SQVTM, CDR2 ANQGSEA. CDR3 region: CSAPGGADYGYTF. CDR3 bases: TGCAGCGCCCCGGGGGGGGCGGACTATGGCTACACCTTC.

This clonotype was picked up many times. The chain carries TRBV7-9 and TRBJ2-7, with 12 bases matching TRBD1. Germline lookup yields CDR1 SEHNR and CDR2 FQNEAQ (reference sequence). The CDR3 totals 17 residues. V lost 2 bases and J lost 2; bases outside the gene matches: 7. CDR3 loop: CASSLFLGTGGPYEQYF. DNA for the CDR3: TGTGCCAGCAGCTTATTCCTTGGGACAGGGGGCCCCTACGAGCAGTACTTC.

CDR3 residues: CASSLVGGPQETQYF. DNA for the CDR3: TGTGCCAGCAGCTTAGTCGGGGGGCCGCAGGAGACCCAGTACTTC. The chain combines TRBV7-9 with TRBJ2-5; tentatively, D is TRBD2 (7 bases). V lost 1 base, J lost 5 bases, and 14 bases lay in between. CDR3 length: 15 residues. Germline values: CDR1 SEHNR, CDR2 FQNEAQ (reference sequence).

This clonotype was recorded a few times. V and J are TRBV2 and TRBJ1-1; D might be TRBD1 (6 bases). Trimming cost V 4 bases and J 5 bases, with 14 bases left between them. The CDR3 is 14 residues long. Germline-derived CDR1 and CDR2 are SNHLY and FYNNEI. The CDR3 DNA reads TGTGCCAGCAGTGGGGGGGCACTAACAACTGAAGCTTTCTTT. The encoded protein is CASSGGALTTEAFF.

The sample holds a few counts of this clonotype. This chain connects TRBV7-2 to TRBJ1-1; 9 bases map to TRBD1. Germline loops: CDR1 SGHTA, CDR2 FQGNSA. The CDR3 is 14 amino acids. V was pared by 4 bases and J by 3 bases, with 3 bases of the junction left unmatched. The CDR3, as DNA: TGTGCCAGCAGCTCACAGGGGGCTGACACTGAAGCTTTCTTT. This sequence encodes CASSSQGADTEAFF.

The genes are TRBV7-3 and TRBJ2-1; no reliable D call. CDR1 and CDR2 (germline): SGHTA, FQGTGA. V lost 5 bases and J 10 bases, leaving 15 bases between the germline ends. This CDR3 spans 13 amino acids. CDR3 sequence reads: CASSKTRTGEQFF. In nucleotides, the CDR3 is TGTGCCAGCAGCAAGACCCGGACGGGCGAGCAGTTCTTC.

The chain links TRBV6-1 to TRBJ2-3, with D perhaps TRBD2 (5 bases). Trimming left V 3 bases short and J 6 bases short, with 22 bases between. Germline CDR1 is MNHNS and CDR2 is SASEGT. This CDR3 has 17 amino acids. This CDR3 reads CASSETPGPSPSDTQYF. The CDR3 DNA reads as TGTGCCAGCAGTGAGACCCCGGGTCCTAGCCCGTCGGATACGCAGTATTTT.

The CDR3 spells CASSSVNSGANVLTF. The CDR3 DNA follows: TGTGCCAGCAGCTCCGTCAACTCTGGGGCCAACGTCCTGACTTTC. The genes are TRBV7-9 and TRBJ2-6; D gene ambiguous. The V gene's germline CDR1 is SEHNR and CDR2 FQNEAQ (reference sequence). The CDR3 totals 15 residues. Trimming took off 4 bases at V and 0 bases at J, with 7 bases between the two ends.

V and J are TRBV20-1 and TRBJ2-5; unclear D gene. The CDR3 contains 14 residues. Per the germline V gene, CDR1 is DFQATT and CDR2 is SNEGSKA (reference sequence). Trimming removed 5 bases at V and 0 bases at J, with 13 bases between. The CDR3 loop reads CSAPPGWYQETQYF. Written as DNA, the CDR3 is TGCAGTGCTCCCCCCGGGTGGTACCAAGAGACCCAGTACTTC.

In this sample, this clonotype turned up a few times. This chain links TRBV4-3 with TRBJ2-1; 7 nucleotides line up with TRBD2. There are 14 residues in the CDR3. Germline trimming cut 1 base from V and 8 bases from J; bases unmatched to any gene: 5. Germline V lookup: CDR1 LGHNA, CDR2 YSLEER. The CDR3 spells CASSQARLAYEQFF. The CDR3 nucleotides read TGCGCCAGCAGCCAAGCCAGACTAGCCTATGAGCAGTTCTTC.

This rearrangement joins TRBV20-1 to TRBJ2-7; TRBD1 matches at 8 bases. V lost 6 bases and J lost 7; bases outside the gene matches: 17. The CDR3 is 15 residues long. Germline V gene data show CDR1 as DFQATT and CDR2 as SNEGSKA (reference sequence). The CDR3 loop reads CSAPPASGGFREQYF. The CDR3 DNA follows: TGCAGTGCCCCCCCGGCGTCAGGGGGCTTCAGGGAGCAGTACTTC.

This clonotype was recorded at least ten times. CDR3 sequence reads: CSVGPSKQAGPGELFF. The CDR3 DNA follows: TGCAGCGTTGGGCCCTCGAAGCAGGCGGGCCCCGGGGAGCTGTTTTTT. The J gene is TRBJ2-2, the V gene TRBV29-1; perhaps TRBD2 as D (5 bases). Trimming removed 4 bases from V and 6 bases from J, with 21 bases in between. Germline loops: CDR1 SQVTM, CDR2 ANQGSEA. This CDR3 region has 16 residues.

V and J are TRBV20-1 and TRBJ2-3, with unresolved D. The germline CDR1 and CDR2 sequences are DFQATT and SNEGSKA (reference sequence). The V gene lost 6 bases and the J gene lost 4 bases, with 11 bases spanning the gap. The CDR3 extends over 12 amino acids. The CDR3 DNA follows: TGCAGTGCCCACGGGCAGGCAGATACGCAGTATTTT. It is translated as CSAHGQADTQYF.

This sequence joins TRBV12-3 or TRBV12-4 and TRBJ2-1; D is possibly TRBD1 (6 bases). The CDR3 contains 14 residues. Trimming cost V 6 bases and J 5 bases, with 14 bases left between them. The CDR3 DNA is TGTGCCAGCAGCTTTGGACAGCCTAACAATGAGCAGTTCTTC. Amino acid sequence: CASSFGQPNNEQFF.

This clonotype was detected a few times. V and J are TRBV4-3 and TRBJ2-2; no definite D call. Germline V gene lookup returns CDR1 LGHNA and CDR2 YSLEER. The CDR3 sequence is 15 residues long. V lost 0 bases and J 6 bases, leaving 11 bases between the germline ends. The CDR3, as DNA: TGCGCCAGCAGCCAAGATCCGGTCGCCCCCGGGGAGCTGTTTTTT. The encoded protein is CASSQDPVAPGELFF.

CDR3 nucleotides: TGTGCCAGCAGCGTAGCGACGGGGGGCACCGGGGAGCTGTTTTTT. It translates to CASSVATGGTGELFF. The V and J genes are TRBV9 and TRBJ2-2, with 7 bases that match TRBD2. The CDR3 sequence is 15 residues long. CDR1 is SGDLS and CDR2 is YYNGEE in the germline V gene. V lost 0 bases to trimming and J lost 4 bases; unmatched junction nucleotides: 3.

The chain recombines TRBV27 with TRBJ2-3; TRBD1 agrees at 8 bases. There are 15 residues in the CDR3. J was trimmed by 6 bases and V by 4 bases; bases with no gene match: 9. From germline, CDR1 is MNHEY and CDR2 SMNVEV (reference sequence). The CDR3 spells CASSSRDRYGDTQYF. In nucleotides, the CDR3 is TGTGCCAGCAGTTCACGGGACAGGTACGGGGATACGCAGTATTTT.

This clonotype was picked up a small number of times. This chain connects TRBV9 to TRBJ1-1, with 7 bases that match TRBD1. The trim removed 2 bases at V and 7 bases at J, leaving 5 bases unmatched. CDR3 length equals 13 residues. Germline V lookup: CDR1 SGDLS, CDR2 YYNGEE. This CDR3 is CASSVRQGGEAFF. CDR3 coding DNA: TGTGCCAGCAGCGTCAGACAGGGCGGTGAAGCTTTCTTT. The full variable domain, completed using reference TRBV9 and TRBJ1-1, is DSGVTQTPKHLITATGQRVTLRCSPRSGDLSVYWYQQSLDQGLQFLIQYYNGEERAKGNILERFSAQQFPDLHSELNLSSLELGDSALYFCASSVRQGGEAFFGQGTRLTVV.

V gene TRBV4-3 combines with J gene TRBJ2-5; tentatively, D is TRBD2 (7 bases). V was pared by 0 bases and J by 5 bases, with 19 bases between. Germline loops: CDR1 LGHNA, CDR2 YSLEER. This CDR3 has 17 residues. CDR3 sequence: CASSQESGTINKETQYF. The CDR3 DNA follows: TGCGCCAGCAGCCAAGAGAGCGGGACAATAAACAAGGAGACCCAGTACTTC.

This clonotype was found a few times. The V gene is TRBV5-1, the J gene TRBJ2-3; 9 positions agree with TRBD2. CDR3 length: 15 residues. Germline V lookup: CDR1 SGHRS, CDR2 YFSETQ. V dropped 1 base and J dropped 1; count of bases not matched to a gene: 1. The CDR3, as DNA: TGCGCCAGCAGCTTGTCTAGCGGGGGCACAGATACGCAGTATTTT. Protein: CASSLSSGGTDTQYF.

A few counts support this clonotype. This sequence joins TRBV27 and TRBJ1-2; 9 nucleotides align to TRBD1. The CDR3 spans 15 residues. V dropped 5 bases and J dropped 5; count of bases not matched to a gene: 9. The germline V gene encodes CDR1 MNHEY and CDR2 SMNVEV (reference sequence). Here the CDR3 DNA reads TGTGCCAGCAGTCCGGGGACAGGGCGTCGGTATGGCTACACCTTC. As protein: CASSPGTGRRYGYTF.

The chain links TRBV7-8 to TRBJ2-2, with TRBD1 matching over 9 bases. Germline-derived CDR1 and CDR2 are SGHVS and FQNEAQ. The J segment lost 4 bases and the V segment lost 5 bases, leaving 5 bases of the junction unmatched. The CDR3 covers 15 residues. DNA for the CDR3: TGTGCCAGCAGCGCGGGACAGGGTTCCACCGGGGAGCTGTTTTTT. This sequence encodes CASSAGQGSTGELFF.

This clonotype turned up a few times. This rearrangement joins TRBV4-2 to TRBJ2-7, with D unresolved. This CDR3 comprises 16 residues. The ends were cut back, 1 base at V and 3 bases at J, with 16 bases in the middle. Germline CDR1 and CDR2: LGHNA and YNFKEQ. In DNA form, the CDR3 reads TGTGCCAGCAGCCAAGGAGAGGTGGAAGGTCTCTACGAGCAGTACTTC. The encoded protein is CASSQGEVEGLYEQYF.

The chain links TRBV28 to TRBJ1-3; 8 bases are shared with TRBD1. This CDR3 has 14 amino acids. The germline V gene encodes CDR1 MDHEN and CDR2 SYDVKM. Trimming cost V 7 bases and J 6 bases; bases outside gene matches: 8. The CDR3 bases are TGTGCCAGCATCCCCGGGACAGGCTCAAACACCATATATTTT. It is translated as CASIPGTGSNTIYF.